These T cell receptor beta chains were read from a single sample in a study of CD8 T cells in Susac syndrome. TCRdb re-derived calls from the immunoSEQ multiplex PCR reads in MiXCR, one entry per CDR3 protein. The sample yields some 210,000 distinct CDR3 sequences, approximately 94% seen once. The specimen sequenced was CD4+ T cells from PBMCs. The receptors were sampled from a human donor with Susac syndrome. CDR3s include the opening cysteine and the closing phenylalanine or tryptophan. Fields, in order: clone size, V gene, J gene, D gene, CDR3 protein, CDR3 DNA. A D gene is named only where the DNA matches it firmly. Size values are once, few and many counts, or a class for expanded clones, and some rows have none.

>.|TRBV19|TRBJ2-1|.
CASSIGRSSYNEQFF
TGTGCCAGTAGTATCGGACGGAGCTCCTACAATGAGCAGTTCTTC
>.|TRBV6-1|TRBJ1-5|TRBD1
CASTNRGLGNQPQHF
TGTGCCAGCACAAACAGGGGGCTAGGCAATCAGCCCCAGCATTTT
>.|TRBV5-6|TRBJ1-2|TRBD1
CASRPGTDYGYTF
TGTGCCAGCAGACCCGGGACAGACTATGGCTACACCTTC
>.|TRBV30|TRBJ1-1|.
CAWSVRRTEAFF
TGTGCCTGGAGTGTACGGAGGACTGAAGCTTTCTTT
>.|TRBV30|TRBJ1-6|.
CAWKGLGHSPLHF
TGTGCCTGGAAAGGTCTTGGGCATTCACCCCTCCACTTT
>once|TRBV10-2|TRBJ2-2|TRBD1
CASSETRTGGTGELFF
TGCGCCAGCAGTGAGACTAGGACAGGGGGGACCGGGGAGCTGTTTTTT
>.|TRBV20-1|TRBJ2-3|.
CSARDLRRPSTDTQYF
TGCAGTGCTAGAGATCTAAGGCGCCCTAGCACAGATACGCAGTATTTT
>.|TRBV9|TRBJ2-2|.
CASSLNPTGELFF
TGTGCCAGCAGCCTCAATCCTACCGGGGAGCTGTTTTTT
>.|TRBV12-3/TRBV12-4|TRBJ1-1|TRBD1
CASSSRTGLNTEAFF
TGTGCCAGCAGTTCCAGGACAGGGCTGAACACTGAAGCTTTCTTT
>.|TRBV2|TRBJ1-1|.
CATKTGTLNTEAFF
TGTGCCACCAAAACCGGGACATTGAACACTGAAGCTTTCTTT
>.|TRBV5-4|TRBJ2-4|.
CASSFRGLAKNIQYF
TGTGCCAGCAGCTTCCGAGGACTAGCCAAAAACATTCAGTACTTC
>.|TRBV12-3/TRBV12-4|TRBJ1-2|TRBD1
CASSRTGNYGYTF
TGTGCCAGCAGTAGGACAGGGAACTATGGCTACACCTTC
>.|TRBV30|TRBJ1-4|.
CAWSVPRPTNEKLFF
TGTGCCTGGAGTGTACCCCGACCAACTAATGAAAAACTGTTTTTT
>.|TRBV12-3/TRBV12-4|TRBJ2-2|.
CASSLALGGANTGELFF
TGTGCCAGCAGTTTAGCGCTGGGTGGAGCGAACACCGGGGAGCTGTTTTTT
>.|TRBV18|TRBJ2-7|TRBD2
CASSSRGATYEQYF
TGTGCCAGCTCATCGCGGGGGGCCACCTACGAGCAGTACTTC
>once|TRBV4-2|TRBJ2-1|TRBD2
CASSPYFGTSGGASYNEQFF
TGTGCCAGCAGCCCCTACTTCGGGACTAGCGGGGGGGCTTCCTACAATGAGCAGTTCTTC
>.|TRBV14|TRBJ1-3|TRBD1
CASSQTGAGNTIYF
TGTGCCAGCAGCCAGACAGGGGCTGGAAACACCATATATTTT
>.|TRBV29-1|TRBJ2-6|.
CSVVSAGASSGANVLTF
TGCAGCGTTGTATCTGCAGGGGCCTCCTCTGGGGCCAACGTCCTGACTTTC
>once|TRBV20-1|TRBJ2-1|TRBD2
CSAPLPAGVSYNEQFF
TGCAGTGCTCCCCTCCCAGCGGGGGTCTCCTACAATGAGCAGTTCTTC
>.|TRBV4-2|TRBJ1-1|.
CASSRSGPTDTEAFF
TGTGCCAGCAGCCGTTCCGGCCCCACGGACACTGAAGCTTTCTTT
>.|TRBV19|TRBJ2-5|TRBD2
CASSAAAGDGETQYF
TGTGCCAGTAGTGCTGCGGCGGGGGACGGAGAGACCCAGTACTTC
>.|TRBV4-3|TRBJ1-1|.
CASSQDLGISEAFF
TGCGCCAGCAGCCAAGATCTTGGGATCTCTGAAGCTTTCTTT
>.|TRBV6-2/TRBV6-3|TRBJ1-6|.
CASSYVKSSYNSPLHF
TGTGCCAGCAGTTACGTGAAGTCCTCCTATAATTCACCCCTCCACTTT
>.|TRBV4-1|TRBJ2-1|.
CASSQDRGVHNEQFF
TGCGCCAGCAGCCAAGACCGCGGGGTCCACAATGAGCAGTTCTTC
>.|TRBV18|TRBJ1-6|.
CASSPEGRNSPLHF
TGTGCCAGCTCACCGGAGGGAAGGAATTCACCCCTCCACTTT
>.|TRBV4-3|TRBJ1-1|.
CASSQDPGDSTAFF
TGCGCCAGCAGCCAAGATCCAGGAGATTCCACAGCTTTCTTT
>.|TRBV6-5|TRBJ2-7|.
CASSQEGPQSYEQYF
TGTGCCAGCAGTCAGGAGGGCCCCCAATCCTACGAGCAGTACTTC
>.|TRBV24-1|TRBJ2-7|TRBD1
CATSAHRGSSYEQYF
TGTGCCACCAGTGCCCACAGGGGCAGCTCCTACGAGCAGTACTTC
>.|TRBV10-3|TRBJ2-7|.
CAISETYEQYF
TGTGCCATCAGTGAGACGTACGAGCAGTACTTC
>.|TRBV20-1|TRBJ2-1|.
CSARGKINEQFF
TGCAGTGCTAGAGGGAAGATTAATGAGCAGTTCTTC
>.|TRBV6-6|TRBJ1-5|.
CASREQNSNQPQHF
TGTGCCAGCAGAGAACAGAATAGCAATCAGCCCCAGCATTTT
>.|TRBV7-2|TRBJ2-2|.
CASSSGAPPGELFF
TGTGCCAGCAGCTCCGGGGCCCCTCCCGGGGAGCTGTTTTTT
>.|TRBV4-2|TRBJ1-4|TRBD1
CASSQEGTGAATNEKLFF
TGTGCCAGCAGCCAAGAGGGGACAGGGGCTGCAACTAATGAAAAACTGTTTTTT
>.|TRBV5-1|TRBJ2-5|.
CASRPDSDETQYF
TGCGCCAGCAGACCGGACAGCGACGAGACCCAGTACTTC
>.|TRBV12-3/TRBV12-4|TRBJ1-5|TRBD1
CASSLGGTGGYNQPQHF
TGTGCCAGCAGTTTAGGGGGTACAGGGGGGTACAATCAGCCCCAGCATTTT
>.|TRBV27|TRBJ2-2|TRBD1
CAIGQGRAGELFF
TGTGCCATCGGACAGGGGCGGGCCGGGGAGCTGTTTTTT
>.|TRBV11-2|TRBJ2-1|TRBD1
CASSWADRDHYNEQFF
TGTGCCAGCAGCTGGGCGGACAGGGACCACTACAATGAGCAGTTCTTC
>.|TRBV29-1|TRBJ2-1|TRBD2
CSVEGGSGANNEQFF
TGCAGCGTTGAAGGGGGTAGCGGGGCAAACAATGAGCAGTTCTTC
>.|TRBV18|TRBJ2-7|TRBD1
CASSPYTPGQGAGEQYF
TGTGCCAGCTCACCATACACACCGGGACAGGGGGCTGGGGAGCAGTACTTC
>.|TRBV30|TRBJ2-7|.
CAWRRPGPYEQYF
TGTGCCTGGAGACGGCCGGGGCCCTACGAGCAGTACTTC
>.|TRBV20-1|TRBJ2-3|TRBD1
CSAKVTGDPDTQYF
TGCAGTGCCAAGGTGACAGGGGATCCAGATACGCAGTATTTT
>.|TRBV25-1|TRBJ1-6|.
CASSEARQRNSPLHF
TGTGCCAGCAGTGAAGCTCGCCAGCGTAATTCACCCCTCCACTTT
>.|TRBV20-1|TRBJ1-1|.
CSTQRSGLNTEAFF
TGCAGTACTCAGCGATCAGGGTTGAACACTGAAGCTTTCTTT
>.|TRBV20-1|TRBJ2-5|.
CSADPGTAEETQYF
TGCAGTGCAGATCCCGGGACGGCTGAAGAGACCCAGTACTTC
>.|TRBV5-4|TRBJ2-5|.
CASGIRGQETQYF
TGTGCCAGCGGCATTAGGGGGCAAGAGACCCAGTACTTC